What follows are 31 T cell receptor beta chains derived from one specimen sequenced in a study of T cell changes during pregnancy in multiple sclerosis. This table comes from immunoSEQ multiplex PCR, and its TCRdb copy is limited to in-frame clones, with some not included. The data contain tens of thousands of clones, roughly 92% of them singletons. The material was CD8+ T cells from peripheral blood mononuclear cells, obtained in the third trimester of pregnancy. The receptors originated from a female donor with multiple sclerosis, enrolled in a pregnancy study.

This clone occurred once. The chain joins TRBV19 to TRBJ2-1; 10 nucleotides align to TRBD2. The CDR3 totals 15 residues. Germline CDR1 LNHDA, CDR2 SQIVND (reference sequence). Losses at the gene ends were 1 base for V and 6 bases for J; bases not matched to a gene: 3. This CDR3 reads CASSIASGRGNEQFF. Here the CDR3 DNA reads TGTGCCAGTAGTATAGCGAGCGGGAGGGGCAATGAGCAGTTCTTC. Together with reference TRBV19 and TRBJ2-1, the CDR3 gives the full variable domain: DGGITQSPKYLFRKEGQNVTLSCEQNLNHDAMYWYRQDPGQGLRLIYYSQIVNDFQKGDIAEGYSVSREKKESFPLTVTSAQKNPTAFYLCASSIASGRGNEQFFGPGTRLTVL.

The rearrangement uses TRBV18 and TRBJ2-7; TRBD1 agrees at 7 bases. Germline-derived CDR1 and CDR2 are KGHSH and LQKENI. V gave up 1 base and J gave up 2 bases; unmatched junction bases: 8. The CDR3 covers 16 residues. The CDR3 region is CASSPRETGFTYEQYF. In DNA, the CDR3 is TGTGCCAGCTCACCACGTGAGACAGGGTTTACCTACGAGCAGTACTTC.

This chain links TRBV19 with TRBJ2-7; D may be TRBD2 (5 bases). Germline V lookup: CDR1 LNHDA, CDR2 SQIVND (reference sequence). Trimming removed 10 bases at V and 6 bases at J, with 19 bases between. The CDR3 has 13 residues. The CDR3 is CATGGGGGIEQYF. Here the CDR3 DNA reads TGTGCCACCGGAGGAGGTGGCGGCATCGAGCAGTACTTC.

For the CDR3, the DNA is TGTGCCAGCAGTCCCCACAGGGATGGGGGCGGGGAGCTGTTTTTT. This translates into CASSPHRDGGGELFF. This sequence joins TRBV28 and TRBJ2-2; D is perhaps TRBD1 (6 bases). The CDR3 length is 15 residues. The V end lost 5 bases, the J end lost 7 bases, and 17 bases lay between the germline ends. The germline V gene encodes CDR1 MDHEN and CDR2 SYDVKM.

This rearrangement joins TRBV28 to TRBJ2-5, with TRBD1 matching over 10 bases. Germline V gene data show CDR1 as MDHEN and CDR2 as SYDVKM. The CDR3 sequence is 14 residues long. The ends lost 4 bases at V and 3 bases at J; junction bases unmatched: 2. CDR3 coding DNA: TGTGCCAGCAGTTCCGGGACAGGGGAAGAGACCCAGTACTTC. The encoded protein is CASSSGTGEETQYF.

This chain joins TRBV19 and TRBJ1-1; 7 bases match TRBD1. J was trimmed by 6 bases and V by 3 bases; bases with no gene match: 7. The CDR3 contains 14 residues. The germline V gene encodes CDR1 LNHDA and CDR2 SQIVND (reference sequence). The CDR3 bases are TGTGCCAGTAGTATTTCTTCGACAGGGCCTGAAGCTTTCTTT. It translates to CASSISSTGPEAFF.

The gene calls are TRBV7-8 and TRBJ1-1; 8 bases are shared with TRBD1. The trim removed 6 bases at V and 1 base at J, leaving 4 bases unmatched. Germline CDR1 and CDR2: SGHVS and FQNEAQ. The CDR3 spans 14 residues. In nucleotides, the CDR3 is TGTGCCAGCAGTTTGGACAGGGAGAACACTGAAGCTTTCTTT. This sequence encodes CASSLDRENTEAFF.

V usage is TRBV10-3 and J usage is TRBJ2-5; 10 bases fit TRBD2. Germline V gives CDR1 ENHRY, CDR2 SYGVKD. With V trimmed by 3 bases and J by 3 bases, 4 bases remained unmatched. The CDR3 contains 15 residues. DNA for the CDR3: TGTGCCATCAGTGATTTCCTAGCGGGAGAAGAGACCCAGTACTTC. Translation gives CAISDFLAGEETQYF.

The V and J genes are TRBV12-5 and TRBJ1-3; D call uncertain. The CDR3 runs to 17 residues. The germline V gene has CDR1 LGHNT and CDR2 FRNRAP. Trimming left V 0 bases short and J 2 bases short, with 14 bases between. In nucleotides, the CDR3 is TGTGCTAGTGGTTTGGTACCTCTGGGCATAGCTGGAAACACCATATATTTT. It codes for CASGLVPLGIAGNTIYF. Using reference TRBV12-5 and TRBJ1-3 for the parts outside the CDR3, the full variable domain is DARVTQTPRHKVTEMGQEVTMRCQPILGHNTVFWYRQTMMQGLELLAYFRNRAPLDDSGMPKDRFSAEMPDATLATLKIQPSEPRDSAVYFCASGLVPLGIAGNTIYFGEGSWLTVV.

The chain links TRBV11-2 to TRBJ2-3; D is perhaps TRBD2 (6 bases). This CDR3 is built from 12 residues. Germline V CDR1 and CDR2: SGHAT, FQNNGV. V was shortened by 5 bases and J by 4 bases, with 7 bases between the two germline ends. CDR3: CASSPGADTQYF. DNA of the CDR3: TGTGCCAGCAGCCCGGGGGCAGATACGCAGTATTTT.

This rearrangement joins TRBV27 to TRBJ2-7; 8 nucleotides line up with TRBD1. This CDR3 region has 13 residues. Germline CDR1 is MNHEY and CDR2 is SMNVEV (reference sequence). V was pared by 6 bases and J by 4 bases, with 5 bases of the junction left unmatched. The CDR3 DNA sequence: TGTGCCAGCAGACCGGGACAGGATTACGAGCAGTACTTC. Translated, it gives CASRPGQDYEQYF.

The V and J genes are TRBV13 and TRBJ2-7; TRBD2 aligns across 12 bases. This CDR3 comprises 16 residues. V trimming: 5 bases; J trimming: 0 bases; junction bases outside the gene matches: 5. CDR1 and CDR2 from the germline V gene are PRHDT and FYEKMQ (reference sequence). The CDR3 loop reads CASSPTSGRSSYEQYF. In DNA, the CDR3 is TGTGCCAGCAGCCCAACTAGCGGGAGGTCCTCCTACGAGCAGTACTTC.

The chain links TRBV7-8 to TRBJ2-7; D might be TRBD2 (6 bases). The ends were cut back, 5 bases at V and 4 bases at J, with 24 bases in the middle. Germline V gene sequence: CDR1 SGHVS, CDR2 FQNEAQ. This CDR3 is built from 17 residues. In DNA, the CDR3 is TGTGCCAGCAGCCCAACGTGGGCCCGGGAGAGGACGTACGAGCAGTACTTC. This sequence encodes CASSPTWARERTYEQYF.

The genes are TRBV5-1 and TRBJ2-5, with 7 bases identical to TRBD2. V was clipped by 7 bases and J by 5 bases; unmatched bases: 8. The CDR3 is 13 amino acids. Germline V gene sequence: CDR1 SGHRS, CDR2 YFSETQ. The DNA of the CDR3 is TGCGCCAGCTGCGACGGGGGGACGGAGACCCAGTACTTC. As protein: CASCDGGTETQYF.

The chain couples TRBV2 to TRBJ1-2; D is perhaps TRBD1 (6 bases). Germline V gives CDR1 SNHLY, CDR2 FYNNEI. The CDR3 is made up of 12 amino acids. V was pared by 3 bases and J by 9 bases, with 11 bases between. For the CDR3, the DNA is TGTGCCAGCAGTGAGGGGGCGGCCCGCTACACCTTC. It translates to CASSEGAARYTF. The full variable domain, its missing parts supplied by reference TRBV2 and TRBJ1-2, is EPEVTQTPSHQVTQMGQEVILRCVPISNHLYFYWYRQILGQKVEFLVSFYNNEISEKSEIFDDQFSVERPDGSNFTLKIRSTKLEDSAMYFCASSEGAARYTFGSGTRLTVV.

CDR3 nucleotide sequence: TGTGCCAGCAGCGGGGACTGGCGAGGGCAGTTCTTC. Protein product: CASSGDWRGQFF. The chain is built from TRBV5-6 and TRBJ2-1; D possibly corresponds to TRBD2 (6 bases). The germline V gene encodes CDR1 SGHDT and CDR2 YYEEEE. CDR3 length equals 12 residues. Trimming removed 4 bases at V and 12 bases at J, with 14 bases between. The variable domain in full, with the rest retrieved from reference TRBV5-6 and TRBJ2-1, is DAGVTQSPTHLIKTRGQQVTLRCSPKSGHDTVSWYQQALGQGPQFIFQYYEEEERQRGNFPDRFSGHQFPNYSSELNVNALLLGDSALYLCASSGDWRGQFFGPGTRLTVL.

The chain links TRBV9 to TRBJ2-1, with 7 bases fitting TRBD2. Trimming at V came to 4 bases and at J to 0 bases, leaving 7 bases not matched to a gene. This CDR3 is built from 16 residues. Germline V gives CDR1 SGDLS, CDR2 YYNGEE. DNA for the CDR3: TGTGCCAGCAGCAGGAGTGGCGGGAGCTCCTACAATGAGCAGTTCTTC. Translation: CASSRSGGSSYNEQFF.

This clone has just one count. CDR3 amino acids: CASSYERGNNEQFF. As DNA, the CDR3 is TGTGCCAGCAGTTACGAAAGGGGTAACAATGAGCAGTTCTTC. The chain combines TRBV6-5 with TRBJ2-1; possible D gene TRBD1, 5 bases. V was pared by 2 bases and J by 5 bases, with 10 bases between. This CDR3 spans 14 amino acids. Per germline, CDR1 MNHEY and CDR2 SVGAGI.

The rearrangement joins TRBV19 to TRBJ2-1; TRBD2 matches 7 bases. CDR1 LNHDA and CDR2 SQIVND come from the germline V gene (reference sequence). This CDR3 contains 15 residues. V lost 2 bases to trimming and J lost 3 bases; unmatched junction nucleotides: 4. CDR3 DNA: TGTGCCAGTAGTATAAGATGGGGGGGCTACAATGAGCAGTTCTTC. Translating it yields CASSIRWGGYNEQFF.

The CDR3 loop is CASSDRTSAETQYF. CDR3 in DNA: TGTGCCAGCAGCGATAGGACTAGCGCGGAGACCCAGTACTTC. The chain carries TRBV27 and TRBJ2-5, with TRBD2 matching over 9 bases. The CDR3 length is 14 residues. Germline CDR1 MNHEY, CDR2 SMNVEV (reference sequence). V lost 6 bases and J lost 5; bases outside the gene matches: 7.

This chain connects TRBV4-3 to TRBJ1-2; no firm D call. Trimming cost V 3 bases and J 3 bases, with 11 bases left between them. CDR3 length: 14 amino acids. The germline CDR1 and CDR2 sequences are LGHNA and YSLEER. Here the CDR3 DNA reads TGCGCCAGCAGCCAGGGCCGGTTCGACTATGGCTACACCTTC. Translated: CASSQGRFDYGYTF.

The chain has TRBV9 and TRBJ2-2, with D possibly being TRBD2 (6 bases). V was cut by 5 bases and J by 7 bases, with 15 bases left in between. In germline, CDR1 is SGDLS, CDR2 YYNGEE. The CDR3 extends over 14 amino acids. CDR3 sequence: CASRKGLLDGELFF. CDR3 DNA sequence: TGTGCCAGCAGGAAGGGACTGTTGGACGGGGAGCTGTTTTTT.

This clone was recorded only once. The V call is TRBV4-1, the J call TRBJ2-1; D uncertain. Trimming took 1 base from V and 4 from J, leaving 11 bases between them. The CDR3 is made up of 15 amino acids. Looked up from germline, CDR1 is MGHRA and CDR2 is YSYEKL. In nucleotides, the CDR3 is TGCGCCAGCAGCCAAGTAGGAGACCCTTACAATGAGCAGTTCTTC. Its protein is CASSQVGDPYNEQFF.

V usage is TRBV4-2 and J usage is TRBJ1-2; tentative D call: TRBD1 (5 bases). The CDR3 covers 14 residues. Germline-derived CDR1 and CDR2 are LGHNA and YNFKEQ. Trimming pared 2 bases from V and 5 bases from J, leaving 12 bases between. CDR3 region: CASSQTGGSYGYTF. CDR3 in DNA: TGTGCCAGCAGCCAAACCGGGGGGAGTTATGGCTACACCTTC.

This chain uses TRBV6-6 with TRBJ2-4, with 7 bases fitting TRBD2. CDR3 length equals 16 residues. V lost 4 bases to trimming and J lost 0 bases; unmatched junction nucleotides: 6. CDR1 and CDR2 from the germline V gene are MNHNY and SVGAGI (reference sequence). CDR3 sequence reads: CASSSWDYLAKNIQYF. The CDR3 coding sequence is TGTGCCAGCAGTTCCTGGGACTACCTAGCCAAAAACATTCAGTACTTC.

The chain recombines TRBV5-1 with TRBJ2-1; 10 bases align to TRBD2. V trimming: 7 bases; J trimming: 6 bases; junction bases outside the gene matches: 10. CDR1 is SGHRS and CDR2 is YFSETQ in the germline V gene. There are 15 residues in the CDR3. The CDR3 DNA sequence: TGCGCCAGCTCCCTATCAGCGGGAGGGGTCAATGAGCAGTTCTTC. Amino acids: CASSLSAGGVNEQFF.

This rearrangement joins TRBV4-1 to TRBJ2-1; D is perhaps TRBD1 (6 bases). V lost 3 bases and J lost 4, with 13 bases in between. Per germline, CDR1 MGHRA and CDR2 YSYEKL. CDR3 length: 15 residues. This CDR3 reads CASSHAWTAYNEQFF. The CDR3 DNA follows: TGCGCCAGCAGCCATGCTTGGACAGCATACAATGAGCAGTTCTTC.

The V and J genes are TRBV10-3 and TRBJ2-7; 7 bases are shared with TRBD2. Per the germline V gene, CDR1 is ENHRY and CDR2 is SYGVKD. CDR3 size: 15 residues. Trimming removed 5 bases from V and 0 bases from J; junction bases left unmatched: 7. Written as DNA, the CDR3 is TGTGCCATCAGTCGGCCCCTAGCGGCCTCCTACGAGCAGTACTTC. It is translated as CAISRPLAASYEQYF.

This clone was detected only once. V is TRBV7-9 and J is TRBJ1-2; weak D call: TRBD1 (5 bases). This CDR3 comprises 18 residues. V shed 3 bases and J shed 2 bases, with 22 bases lying between them. Germline V lookup: CDR1 SEHNR, CDR2 FQNEAQ (reference sequence). Written as DNA, the CDR3 is TGTGCCAGCAGCTTTTGGGGGGAGCGGGCTAAAAGAAACTATGGCTACACCTTC. Residues: CASSFWGERAKRNYGYTF.

The gene calls are TRBV19 and TRBJ2-7; D is possibly TRBD2 (5 bases). CDR3 length: 14 amino acids. Trimming took 3 bases from V and 2 from J, leaving 11 bases between them. Germline V CDR1 and CDR2: LNHDA, SQIVND (reference sequence). The CDR3 DNA follows: TGTGCCAGTAGTATCGTAGCGACTACCTACGAGCAGTACTTC. Translating gives CASSIVATTYEQYF.

The rearrangement links TRBV6-6 to TRBJ1-1; TRBD1 agrees at 9 bases. There are 15 residues in the CDR3. Trimming removed 5 bases from V and 4 bases from J; junction bases left unmatched: 8. Germline-derived CDR1 and CDR2 are MNHNY and SVGAGI (reference sequence). Here the CDR3 reads CASSPTGGIGTEAFF. CDR3 DNA sequence: TGTGCCAGCAGTCCTACAGGGGGCATCGGCACTGAAGCTTTCTTT.